A selection of T cell receptor beta chains follows, all from one sample in a study of shared clonotypes between healthy human individuals. Here immunoSEQ multiplex PCR was the method, and the copy in TCRdb shows in-frame clones only, minus some. The sample includes more than 400,000 clones, over 70% of them seen just once. The sequenced sample consisted of PBMCs. The receptor set was obtained from a woman in her thirties or forties in good health. Some clones in this sample may be carry-over from other donors' samples. Both conserved end residues are trimmed from each CDR3. Size is omitted from some rows. Given values are once, few, many or a class for expanded clones.

TRBV12-5 few ASGLNVRGFYNEQF
TRBV28 few ASSLLGTGYDGYT
TRBV28 many ASSFPGLTYNEQF
TRBV27 NA ASYEGGKNTEAF
TRBV28 NA ASSGRLGSSYERY
TRBV6-1 NA ASSEGYFYEQY
TRBV15 NA ATSRTASSYEQY
TRBV29-1 NA SVVAGGETQY
TRBV11-2 many ASSSGGETNEKLF
TRBV4-2 NA ASSQDRKETQY
TRBV7-2 NA ASSLQGYEQF
TRBV30 NA AWGVGLDYGYT
TRBV27 few ASSPQLNTEAF
TRBV7-6 NA ASSLTRQGEAF
TRBV5-6 many ASSRGLGETQY
TRBV30 many ASRHPQNTEAF
TRBV5-1 NA ASSNTGATNEKLF
TRBV7-9 NA ASSPDTDYGYT
TRBV7-9 NA ASSLVGQGDEKLF
TRBV28 NA ASSFLGPNSPNQPQH
TRBV28 few ASTSPGPNQPQH
TRBV28 NA ASRLAGANEQF
TRBV25-1 few ASSDPGQGDNEQF
TRBV15 NA ATSRDRDQPQH
TRBV19 NA ASSNDRGLVNEQF
TRBV18 once ASSPPGPASTDTQY
TRBV7-9 NA ASRSTGTSGYEQY
TRBV28 NA ASSLSGRDYGYT
TRBV29-1 NA SVDLAGETYNEQF
TRBV28 NA ASSTPGTGSYEQY
TRBV5-1 NA ASSLGGRYEQY
TRBV14 NA ASSQWIIPTGGNPQNTEAF